The next 11 T cell receptor beta chains were all read from a single sample in a study of cytomegalovirus exposure and HLA in healthy donors. PCR employed 60 Vbeta and 13 Jbeta primers. Assay used: immunoSEQ multiplex PCR; TCRdb lists only in-frame clones, some missing. The sample carries some 160,000 clones, over 80% recorded once. Specimen: PBMCs. The receptors originated from a young woman in good health and CMV-seronegative.

The chain is built from TRBV5-6 and TRBJ1-2; the D gene is possibly TRBD1 (6 bases). Trimming removed 4 bases from V and 4 bases from J, with 14 bases in between. The length of the CDR3 is 14 residues. Germline V lookup: CDR1 SGHDT, CDR2 YYEEEE. CDR3 DNA: TGTGCCAGCAGCGGGTGGGGGCGGATCTATGGCTACACCTTC. Protein sequence: CASSGWGRIYGYTF.

The chain uses TRBV11-1 and TRBJ1-2; 7 positions agree with TRBD1. The CDR3 extends over 14 amino acids. Germline V gene lookup returns CDR1 SGHAT and CDR2 FQDESV (reference sequence). J was trimmed by 4 bases and V by 1 base; bases with no gene match: 3. The CDR3, as DNA: TGTGCCAGCAGCTTAGGAGGGGGCAGCTATGGCTACACCTTC. This encodes CASSLGGGSYGYTF.

The chain uses TRBV5-1 and TRBJ2-3; 7 bases agree with TRBD1. The CDR3 contains 15 residues. Germline CDR1 reads SGHRS; CDR2 reads YFSETQ. V lost 4 bases, J lost 0 bases, and 5 bases stayed unmatched. In DNA form, the CDR3 reads TGCGCCAGCAGCAGGGGACAGACAAGCACAGATACGCAGTATTTT. Its translation is CASSRGQTSTDTQYF.

This sequence joins TRBV21-1 and TRBJ2-3; TRBD2, the D gene given by the table, was not confirmed from the DNA. TRBV21-1 is flagged as a pseudogene. The CDR3 sequence is 21 residues long. This chain's CDR3 is CASSKNGRASGGGLKTDTQYF. CDR3 coding DNA: TGTGCCAGCAGCAAAAACGGGAGGGCTAGCGGGGGGGGTCTAAAAACAGATACGCAGTATTTT.

This clone was found once. The rearrangement uses TRBV21-1 and TRBJ1-3; the table's D call, TRBD1, was not checked against the DNA. TRBV21-1 is classified as a pseudogene. The CDR3 is 19 amino acids. This CDR3 is CASSKERTGAADSGNTIYF. As DNA, the CDR3 is TGTGCCAGCAGCAAAGAAAGGACAGGGGCCGCGGACTCTGGAAACACCATATATTTT.

The chain recombines TRBV30 with TRBJ1-1; 7 nucleotides agree with TRBD1. Looked up from germline, CDR1 is GTSNPN and CDR2 is SVGIG (reference sequence). The junction had 2 bases not matched to a gene; V was cut back by 3 bases and J by 1 base. This CDR3 region has 13 residues. This chain's CDR3 is CAWSQGENTEAFF. In DNA form, the CDR3 reads TGTGCCTGGAGCCAGGGGGAGAACACTGAAGCTTTCTTT.

The genes are TRBV27 and TRBJ1-4; TRBD1 matches 12 bases. V lost 11 bases and J lost 6; bases outside the gene matches: 16. Germline V gene sequence: CDR1 MNHEY, CDR2 SMNVEV (reference sequence). The CDR3 runs 17 residues. In DNA form, the CDR3 reads TGTGCCCATTATGGGGGACAGGGGGCTAATTTCGATGAAAAACTGTTTTTT. Amino acid sequence: CAHYGGQGANFDEKLFF.

The chain recombines TRBV30 with TRBJ1-2; D may be TRBD1 (5 bases). CDR1 is GTSNPN and CDR2 is SVGIG in the germline V gene (reference sequence). Trimming cost V 2 bases and J 8 bases, with 15 bases left between them. CDR3 length: 13 residues. The CDR3, as DNA: TGTGCCTGGAGTCCCACGGGGGTTAGGGGCTACACCTTC. This sequence encodes CAWSPTGVRGYTF.

This clone was counted a few times. The rearrangement joins TRBV19 to TRBJ1-2; perhaps TRBD1 as D (5 bases). With 9 bases removed from V and 8 bases from J, the gap between germline ends came to 25 bases. The CDR3 sequence is 15 residues long. Germline V gene data show CDR1 as LNHDA and CDR2 as SQIVND (reference sequence). The CDR3 here is CASELKSGSWGGYTF. The CDR3 nucleotides are TGTGCCAGCGAACTGAAGTCCGGGAGCTGGGGCGGCTACACCTTC.

This clone was detected only a few times. V gene TRBV6-6 combines with J gene TRBJ1-5; 8 nucleotides agree with TRBD1. CDR1 and CDR2 from the germline V gene are MNHNY and SVGAGI (reference sequence). With 6 bases clipped from V and 7 bases from J, the junction kept 2 bases outside the gene matches. CDR3 length: 12 residues. The CDR3 region is CASSRQGQPQHF. The CDR3, as DNA: TGTGCCAGCAGCAGACAGGGGCAGCCCCAGCATTTT.

The genes are TRBV11-3 and TRBJ2-5; the D gene is possibly TRBD2 (5 bases). The J call may be faulty, since TRBJ2-7 better matches the DNA end. The germline gives CDR1 SGHNT, CDR2 YENEEA. The CDR3 extends over 14 amino acids. The CDR3 reads CASSLAPSYHEQYF. CDR3 bases: TGTGCCAGCAGCTTAGCTCCTAGCTACCACGAGCAGTACTTC.